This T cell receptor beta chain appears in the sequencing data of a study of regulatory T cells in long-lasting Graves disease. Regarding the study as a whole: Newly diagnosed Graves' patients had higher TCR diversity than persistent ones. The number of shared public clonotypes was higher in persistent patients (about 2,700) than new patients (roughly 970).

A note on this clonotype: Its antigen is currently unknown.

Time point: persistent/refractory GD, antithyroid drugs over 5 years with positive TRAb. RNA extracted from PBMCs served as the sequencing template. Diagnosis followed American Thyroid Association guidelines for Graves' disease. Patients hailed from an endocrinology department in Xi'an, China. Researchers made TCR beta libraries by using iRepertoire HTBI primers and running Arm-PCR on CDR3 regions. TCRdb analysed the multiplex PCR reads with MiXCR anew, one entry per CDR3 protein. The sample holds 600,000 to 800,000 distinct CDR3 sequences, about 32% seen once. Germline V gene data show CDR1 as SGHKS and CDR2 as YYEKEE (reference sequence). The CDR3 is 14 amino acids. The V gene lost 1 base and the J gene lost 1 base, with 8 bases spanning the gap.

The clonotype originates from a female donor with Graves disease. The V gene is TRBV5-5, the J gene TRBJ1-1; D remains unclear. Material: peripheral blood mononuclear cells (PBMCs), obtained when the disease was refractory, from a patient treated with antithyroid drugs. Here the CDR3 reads CASSLSLANTEAFF. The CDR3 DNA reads TGTGCCAGCAGCTTGAGCCTAGCGAACACTGAAGCTTTCTTT. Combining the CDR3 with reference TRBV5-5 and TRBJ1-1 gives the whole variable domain DAGVTQSPTHLIKTRGQQVTLRCSPISGHKSVSWYQQVLGQGPQFIFQYYEKEERGRGNFPDRFSARQFPNYSSELNVNALLLGDSALYLCASSLSLANTEAFFGQGTRLTVV.